This T cell receptor beta chain is from a study of spatial heterogeneity in lung cancer. About the study: There were consistently more beta-chain sequences detected than alpha-chain sequences. Study-level points and caveats: The number of expanded tumor alpha and beta chains correlated with mutation number.

MiXCR, run by TCRdb on the 5' RACE reads, gives a single entry per CDR3 protein. The data show approximately 8,800 distinct CDR3 sequences, 4.5% to 6% seen once. This CDR3 comprises 15 residues. Trimming shortened V by 4 bases and J by 1 base, and 13 bases separated the two germline ends. Germline V gene lookup returns CDR1 SGHAT and CDR2 FQDESV (reference sequence). Documented time point: sample taken at primary tumor resection. This clonotype was recorded at least ten times. Its target is not known. The material was lung tumor tissue, obtained at surgery. The sequence was collected from a male donor with early-stage non-small cell lung cancer. The gene calls are TRBV11-1 and TRBJ2-5, with no clear D. As DNA, the CDR3 is TGTGCCAGCAGCTCCCGACGGACGCCCCAAGAGACCCAGTACTTC. Its protein is CASSSRRTPQETQYF.